The 26 T cell receptor beta chains reported below all come from one sample, sequenced in a study of immune cell composition in non-small cell lung cancer. Normal lung was taken at the farthest possible site, at least 3 cm from tumour. Sequenced by immunoSEQ multiplex PCR; TCRdb stores in-frame clones only, minus some. This sample has around 1,800 clones, with about three quarters found just once. Sequencing was done on a sample of non-adjacent lung tissue. These receptors were collected from a human donor with non-small cell lung cancer.

The genes are TRBV10-1 and TRBJ2-7, with 9 positions matching TRBD1. Trimming at V came to 2 bases and at J to 5 bases, leaving 4 bases not matched to a gene. This CDR3 spans 14 amino acids. Germline V gives CDR1 WNHNN, CDR2 SYGVQD (reference sequence). The DNA for the CDR3 is TGCGCCAGCAGTGAGCCAGGACAGGGGAACGAGCAGTACTTC. Translating it yields CASSEPGQGNEQYF.

The chain joins TRBV7-8 to TRBJ1-5, with D hard to call. CDR3 size: 15 residues. The ends were cut back, 5 bases at V and 1 base at J, with 12 bases in the middle. CDR1 and CDR2 (germline): SGHVS, FQNEAQ. This chain's CDR3 is CASSPTGRSNQPQHF. DNA of the CDR3: TGTGCCAGCAGCCCGACGGGGAGGAGCAATCAGCCCCAGCATTTT.

The chain recombines TRBV6-5 with TRBJ1-2, with D perhaps TRBD1 (6 bases). Germline V gene lookup returns CDR1 MNHEY and CDR2 SVGAGI. The CDR3 consists of 15 residues. V lost 10 bases and J lost 4, with 22 bases in between. The DNA for the CDR3 is TGTGCCACCGTTAGCCGCGCAGGGGTTCCCTATGGCTACACCTTC. Protein sequence: CATVSRAGVPYGYTF.

Concerning this clone itself: Other DNA variants within this sample encode the same CDR3. The genes are TRBV15 and TRBJ2-1, with 8 bases aligning to TRBD2. V lost 5 bases, J lost 10 bases, and 4 bases stayed unmatched. This CDR3 has 12 residues. Germline V gene lookup returns CDR1 LNHNV and CDR2 YYDKDF (reference sequence). The CDR3 here is CATSPRGGEQFF. The CDR3 nucleotides are TGTGCCACCAGCCCTCGGGGGGGGGAGCAGTTCTTC.

A single count supports this clone. The chain employs TRBV5-1 and TRBJ2-5, with TRBD1 matching over 7 bases. The germline CDR1 and CDR2 sequences are SGHRS and YFSETQ. V dropped 0 bases and J dropped 9; count of bases not matched to a gene: 8. CDR3 length: 14 residues. CDR3 sequence: CASSLEGGVFSQYF. The CDR3 DNA reads TGCGCCAGCAGCTTGGAAGGGGGCGTCTTCTCCCAGTACTTC.

The chain employs TRBV5-1 and TRBJ1-2; D not certain. V was trimmed by 4 bases and J by 8 bases, leaving 15 bases between them. Germline CDR1 and CDR2: SGHRS and YFSETQ. CDR3 length: 13 amino acids. The CDR3 coding sequence is TGCGCCAGCAGCCTTGGGGAGGTTGAAGGCTACACCTTC. Its translation: CASSLGEVEGYTF. The full variable domain, its missing parts supplied by reference TRBV5-1 and TRBJ1-2, is KAGVTQTPRYLIKTRGQQVTLSCSPISGHRSVSWYQQTPGQGLQFLFEYFSETQRNKGNFPGRFSGRQFSNSRSEMNVSTLELGDSALYLCASSLGEVEGYTFGSGTRLTVV.

The V gene is TRBV30, the J gene TRBJ1-3; no reliable D call. Per germline, CDR1 GTSNPN and CDR2 SVGIG (reference sequence). The CDR3 contains 15 residues. Trimming stripped 0 bases from V and 4 bases from J, with 13 bases between. The CDR3 sequence is CAWSVGGLNGNTIYF. For the CDR3, the DNA is TGTGCCTGGAGTGTTGGCGGACTCAACGGAAACACCATATATTTT.

The V gene is TRBV7-9, the J gene TRBJ2-7; TRBD2 aligns across 10 bases. The CDR3 runs to 17 residues. The junction had 11 bases not matched to a gene; V was cut back by 1 base and J by 5 bases. The germline gives CDR1 SEHNR, CDR2 FQNEAQ (reference sequence). The CDR3 nucleotides are TGTGCCAGCAGCTTAGAAGCGGGGGGGCTCTCGGCCGACGAGCAGTACTTC. The encoded protein is CASSLEAGGLSADEQYF.

The gene calls are TRBV14 and TRBJ2-6; D not certain. The CDR3 contains 14 residues. Trimming removed 1 base at V and 3 bases at J, with 4 bases between. Germline V CDR1 and CDR2: SGHDN, FVKESK. The CDR3 DNA sequence: TGTGCCAGCAGCCAAGTTTATGGGGCCAACGTCCTGACTTTC. Amino acid sequence: CASSQVYGANVLTF.

The J gene is TRBJ2-3, the V gene TRBV5-1, with 11 bases aligning to TRBD1. Trimming took 0 bases from V and 5 from J; bases not matched to a gene: 8. This CDR3 region has 17 residues. CDR1 is SGHRS, CDR2 YFSETQ, per germline. The CDR3 is CASSLAPGQGVGDTQYF. Written as DNA, the CDR3 is TGCGCCAGCAGCTTGGCCCCGGGACAGGGGGTGGGAGATACGCAGTATTTT.

The rearrangement links TRBV6-1 to TRBJ2-7; 10 nucleotides match TRBD1. Germline V CDR1 and CDR2: MNHNS, SASEGT. The CDR3 spans 15 residues. V trimming: 6 bases; J trimming: 0 bases; junction bases outside the gene matches: 5. The CDR3 region has the DNA TGTGCCAGCAGCGACCGACAGGGGGCCTCCTACGAGCAGTACTTC. This gives the protein CASSDRQGASYEQYF.

The V gene is TRBV7-2, the J gene TRBJ2-5; 7 nucleotides line up with TRBD2. The germline gives CDR1 SGHTA, CDR2 FQGNSA. The trim removed 6 bases at V and 6 bases at J, leaving 10 bases unmatched. The CDR3 is 14 residues long. CDR3 region: CASRQDSGGKTQYF. CDR3 in DNA: TGTGCCAGCAGGCAGGACTCGGGGGGTAAGACCCAGTACTTC.

The chain employs TRBV2 and TRBJ2-3; D might be TRBD1 (5 bases). Germline-derived CDR1 and CDR2 are SNHLY and FYNNEI. The CDR3 has 14 amino acids. The V and J ends lost 2 bases and 1 base respectively, with 7 bases between them. CDR3 loop: CASSERQRTDTQYF. CDR3 DNA: TGTGCCAGCAGTGAACGACAGCGCACAGATACGCAGTATTTT.

The chain recombines TRBV7-3 with TRBJ2-2, with TRBD1 identical over 7 bases. Germline values: CDR1 SGHTA, CDR2 FQGTGA. J gave up 6 bases and V 5 bases, and 3 bases lay outside the gene matches. The CDR3 extends over 13 amino acids. Here the CDR3 reads CASSTDRAGELFF. The CDR3 DNA follows: TGTGCCAGCAGCACCGACAGGGCCGGGGAGCTGTTTTTT.

The rearrangement joins TRBV11-2 to TRBJ2-7, with D perhaps matching TRBD1 (6 bases). V dropped 0 bases and J dropped 2 bases, with 11 bases sitting between them. In germline, CDR1 is SGHAT, CDR2 FQNNGV. The CDR3 is 15 residues long. CDR3: CASSLDLAGAYEQYF. CDR3 bases: TGTGCCAGCAGCTTAGATTTGGCAGGGGCCTACGAGCAGTACTTC.

The chain carries TRBV6-4 and TRBJ2-5, with TRBD2 as a possible D gene (5 bases). The ends were cut back, 6 bases at V and 4 bases at J, with 12 bases in the middle. CDR1 and CDR2 (germline): MRHNA, SNTAGT. The CDR3 consists of 13 residues. The DNA of the CDR3 is TGTGCCAGCAGCCAGCGGTTGGGAGAGACCCAGTACTTC. Its translation: CASSQRLGETQYF.

The genes are TRBV10-3 and TRBJ2-3; 11 bases align to TRBD2. Germline V lookup: CDR1 ENHRY, CDR2 SYGVKD. The CDR3 covers 16 residues. V lost 4 bases, J lost 4 bases, and 7 bases stayed unmatched. This chain's CDR3 is CAISVVTSGDPDTQYF. The CDR3 DNA follows: TGTGCCATCAGTGTAGTGACTAGCGGGGACCCAGATACGCAGTATTTT.

The V call is TRBV6-5, the J call TRBJ1-2, with TRBD1 matching over 8 bases. V was clipped by 6 bases and J by 8 bases; unmatched bases: 5. The germline V gene encodes CDR1 MNHEY and CDR2 SVGAGI. There are 12 residues in the CDR3. The CDR3 DNA sequence: TGTGCCAGCAGAACAGGGGGGGACGGCTACACCTTC. This gives the protein CASRTGGDGYTF.

This clone appeared once. The chain links TRBV7-9 to TRBJ2-3; 8 bases agree with TRBD2. The germline V gene encodes CDR1 SEHNR and CDR2 FQNEAQ (reference sequence). The CDR3 loop spans 13 amino acids. V lost 8 bases to trimming and J lost 7 bases; unmatched junction nucleotides: 8. CDR3 region: CASVESGGYTQYF. As DNA, the CDR3 is TGTGCCAGCGTCGAAAGCGGGGGTTATACGCAGTATTTT. Looking up the rest from reference TRBV7-9 and TRBJ2-3 gives the full variable domain: DTGVSQNPRHKITKRGQNVTFRCDPISEHNRLYWYRQTLGQGPEFLTYFQNEAQLEKSRLLSDRFSAERPKGSFSTLEIQRTEQGDSAMYLCASVESGGYTQYFGPGTRLTVL.

This chain uses TRBV28 with TRBJ1-2; D perhaps matches TRBD1 (6 bases). V was cut by 6 bases and J by 2 bases, with 10 bases left in between. The germline V gene encodes CDR1 MDHEN and CDR2 SYDVKM. This CDR3 region has 13 residues. The CDR3 reads CASSLTGNYGYTF. In DNA form, the CDR3 reads TGTGCCAGCAGCCTGACAGGAAACTATGGCTACACCTTC.

This clone has just a few counts. The V gene is TRBV9, the J gene TRBJ2-3; possibly TRBD2 for D (7 bases). The germline V gene has CDR1 SGDLS and CDR2 YYNGEE. Trimming pared 3 bases from V and 4 bases from J, leaving 12 bases between. The CDR3 length is 14 residues. CDR3 sequence: CASSAGGGPDTQYF. DNA for the CDR3: TGTGCCAGCAGCGCAGGCGGGGGCCCAGATACGCAGTATTTT.

V and J are TRBV18 and TRBJ2-2; a possible D gene is TRBD2 (5 bases). Trimming removed 1 base at V and 0 bases at J, with 9 bases between. CDR1 and CDR2 from the germline V gene are KGHSH and LQKENI. This CDR3 is built from 16 residues. The chain's CDR3 is CASSPLASPNTGELFF. The DNA of the CDR3 is TGTGCCAGCTCACCACTGGCTAGCCCGAACACCGGGGAGCTGTTTTTT.

The V gene is TRBV18, the J gene TRBJ2-1, with a weak D call TRBD2 (7 bases). V lost 8 bases to trimming and J lost 0 bases, with 23 bases between them. The germline V gene encodes CDR1 KGHSH and CDR2 LQKENI. The CDR3 loop spans 18 amino acids. In DNA form, the CDR3 reads TGTGCCAGCACGACTCTGGGGGGGGGCCTTAGCTCCTACAATGAGCAGTTCTTC. It specifies CASTTLGGGLSSYNEQFF.

This clone appeared a few times. V usage is TRBV18 and J usage is TRBJ2-1; 15 bases are a match to TRBD2. Germline V gene sequence: CDR1 KGHSH, CDR2 LQKENI. V lost 3 bases to trimming and J lost 3 bases; unmatched junction nucleotides: 6. The CDR3 runs to 18 residues. CDR3: CASSPGTSGGLDYNEQFF. CDR3 sequence (DNA): TGTGCCAGCTCACCGGGGACTAGCGGGGGGCTCGACTACAATGAGCAGTTCTTC.

In this sample, this clone turned up a few times. The V gene is TRBV19, the J gene TRBJ2-5, with D maybe TRBD2 (5 bases). V was trimmed by 5 bases and J by 5 bases, leaving 12 bases between them. CDR1 is LNHDA and CDR2 is SQIVND in the germline V gene (reference sequence). There are 13 residues in the CDR3. The CDR3 here is CASSADPGETQYF. In nucleotides, the CDR3 is TGTGCCAGTAGTGCGGACCCGGGGGAGACCCAGTACTTC.

V and J are TRBV7-6 and TRBJ2-5; TRBD2 agrees at 7 bases. V was clipped by 6 bases and J by 0 bases; unmatched bases: 7. The CDR3 loop spans 15 amino acids. Germline V gene data show CDR1 as SGHVS and CDR2 as FNYEAQ. CDR3 bases: TGTGCCAGCAGTTCCGCCCGGGGGGACCAAGAGACCCAGTACTTC. Amino acid sequence: CASSSARGDQETQYF.